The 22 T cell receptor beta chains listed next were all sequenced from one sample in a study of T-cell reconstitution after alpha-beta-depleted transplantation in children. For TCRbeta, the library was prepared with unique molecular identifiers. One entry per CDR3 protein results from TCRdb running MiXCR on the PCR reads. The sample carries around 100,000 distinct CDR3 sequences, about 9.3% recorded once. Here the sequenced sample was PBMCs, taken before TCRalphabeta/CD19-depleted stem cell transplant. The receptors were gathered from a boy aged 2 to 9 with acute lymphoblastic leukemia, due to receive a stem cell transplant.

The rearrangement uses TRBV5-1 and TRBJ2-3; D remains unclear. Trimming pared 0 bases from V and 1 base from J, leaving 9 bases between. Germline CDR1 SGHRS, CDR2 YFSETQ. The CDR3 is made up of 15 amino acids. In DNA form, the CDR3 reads TGCGCCAGCAGCTTGGTAGGGTCCCGCACAGATACGCAGTATTTT. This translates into CASSLVGSRTDTQYF.

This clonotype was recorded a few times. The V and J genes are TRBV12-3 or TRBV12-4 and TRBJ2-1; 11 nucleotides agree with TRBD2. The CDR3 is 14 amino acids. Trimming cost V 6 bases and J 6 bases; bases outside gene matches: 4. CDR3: CASRRLAGLNEQFF. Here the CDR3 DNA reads TGTGCCAGCAGACGACTAGCGGGACTCAATGAGCAGTTCTTC.

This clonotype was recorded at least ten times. The CDR3 region is CASSPQTVSYEQYF. DNA of the CDR3: TGTGCCAGCTCACCACAGACCGTTTCCTACGAGCAGTACTTC. V is TRBV18 and J is TRBJ2-7; D is unresolved. From germline, CDR1 is KGHSH and CDR2 LQKENI. V was trimmed by 1 base and J by 1 base, leaving 8 bases between them. The CDR3 length is 14 residues.

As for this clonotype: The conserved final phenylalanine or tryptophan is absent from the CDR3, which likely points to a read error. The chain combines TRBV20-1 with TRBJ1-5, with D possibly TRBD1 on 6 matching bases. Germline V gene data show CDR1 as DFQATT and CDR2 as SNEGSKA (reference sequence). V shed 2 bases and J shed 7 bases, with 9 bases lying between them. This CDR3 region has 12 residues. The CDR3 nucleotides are TGCAGTGCTAGATCCAGGGGCCAGCCCCAGCATTGT. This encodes CSARSRGQPQHC.

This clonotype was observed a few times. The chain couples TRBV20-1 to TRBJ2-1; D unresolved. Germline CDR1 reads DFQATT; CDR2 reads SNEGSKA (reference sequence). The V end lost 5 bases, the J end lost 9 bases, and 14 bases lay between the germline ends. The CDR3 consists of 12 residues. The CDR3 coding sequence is TGCAGTGCTCTTCTAGGTGTGGGTGAGCAGTTCTTC. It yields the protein CSALLGVGEQFF.

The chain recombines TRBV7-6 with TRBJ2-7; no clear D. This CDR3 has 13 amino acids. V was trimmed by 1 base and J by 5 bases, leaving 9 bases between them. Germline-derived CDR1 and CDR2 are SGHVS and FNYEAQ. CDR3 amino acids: CASSLEYVDEQYF. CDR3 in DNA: TGTGCCAGCAGCTTAGAGTACGTCGACGAGCAGTACTTC.

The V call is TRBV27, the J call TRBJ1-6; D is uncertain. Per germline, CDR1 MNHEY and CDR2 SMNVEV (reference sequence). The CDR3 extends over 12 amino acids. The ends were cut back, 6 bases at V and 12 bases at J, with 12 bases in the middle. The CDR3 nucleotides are TGTGCCAGCAGCCCTGTTTCCGGACCCCTCCACTTT. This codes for CASSPVSGPLHF.

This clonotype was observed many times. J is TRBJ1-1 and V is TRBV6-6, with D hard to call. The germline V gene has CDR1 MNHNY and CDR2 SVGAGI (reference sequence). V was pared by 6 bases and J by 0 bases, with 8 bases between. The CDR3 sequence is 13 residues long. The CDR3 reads CASRIKMNTEAFF. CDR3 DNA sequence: TGTGCCAGCAGAATAAAAATGAACACTGAAGCTTTCTTT.

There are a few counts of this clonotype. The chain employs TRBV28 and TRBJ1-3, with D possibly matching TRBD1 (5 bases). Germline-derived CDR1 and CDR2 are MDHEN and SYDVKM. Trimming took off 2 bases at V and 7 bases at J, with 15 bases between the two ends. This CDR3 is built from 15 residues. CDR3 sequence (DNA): TGTGCCAGCAGTTTAATAAGGGGAGGCTGGAACACCATATATTTT. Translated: CASSLIRGGWNTIYF.

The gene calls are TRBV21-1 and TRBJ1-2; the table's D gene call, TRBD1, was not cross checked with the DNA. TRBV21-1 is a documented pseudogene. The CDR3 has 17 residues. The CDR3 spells CASSNPDGTDPNYGYTF. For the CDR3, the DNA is TGTGCCAGCAGCAACCCGGACGGGACGGATCCTAACTATGGCTACACCTTC.

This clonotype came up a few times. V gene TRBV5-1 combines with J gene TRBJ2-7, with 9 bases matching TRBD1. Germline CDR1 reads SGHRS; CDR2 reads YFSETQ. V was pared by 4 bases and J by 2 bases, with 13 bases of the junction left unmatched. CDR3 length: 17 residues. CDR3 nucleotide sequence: TGCGCCAGCAGCCCTCGGGGGGATCGACAGGGGGCCTACGAGCAGTACTTC. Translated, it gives CASSPRGDRQGAYEQYF.

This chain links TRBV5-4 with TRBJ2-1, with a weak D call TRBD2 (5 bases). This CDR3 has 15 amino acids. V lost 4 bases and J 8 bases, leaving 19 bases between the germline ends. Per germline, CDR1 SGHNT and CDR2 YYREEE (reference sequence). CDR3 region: CASSLKRLAQDEQFF. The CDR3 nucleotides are TGTGCCAGCAGCCTTAAGAGGCTAGCCCAGGATGAGCAGTTCTTC.

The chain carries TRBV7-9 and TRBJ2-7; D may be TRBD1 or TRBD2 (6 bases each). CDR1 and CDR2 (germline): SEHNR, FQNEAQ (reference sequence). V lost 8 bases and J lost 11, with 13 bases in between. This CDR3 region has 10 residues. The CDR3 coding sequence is TGTGCCAGCGGGGGCGGGACAAAGTACTTC. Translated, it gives CASGGGTKYF.

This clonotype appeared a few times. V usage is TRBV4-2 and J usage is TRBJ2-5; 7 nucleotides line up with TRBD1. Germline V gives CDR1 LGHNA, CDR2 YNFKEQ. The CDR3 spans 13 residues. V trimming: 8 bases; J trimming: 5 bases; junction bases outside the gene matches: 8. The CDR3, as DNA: TGTGCCAGCGGGAGTGAGGGGGCCGAGACCCAGTACTTC. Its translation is CASGSEGAETQYF.

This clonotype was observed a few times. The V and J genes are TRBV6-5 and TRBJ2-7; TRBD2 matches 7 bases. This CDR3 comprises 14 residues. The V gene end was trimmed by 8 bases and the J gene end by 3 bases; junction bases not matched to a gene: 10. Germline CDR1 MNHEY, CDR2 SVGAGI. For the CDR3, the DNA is TGTGCCAGCGTTACAAAGCGGGGCCGCTACGAGCAGTACTTC. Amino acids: CASVTKRGRYEQYF.

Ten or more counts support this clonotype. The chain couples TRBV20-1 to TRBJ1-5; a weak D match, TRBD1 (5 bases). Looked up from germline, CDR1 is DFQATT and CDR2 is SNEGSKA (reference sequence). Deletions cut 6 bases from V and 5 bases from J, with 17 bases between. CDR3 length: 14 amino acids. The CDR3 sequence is CSASKGIGDQPQHF. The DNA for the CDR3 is TGCAGTGCCAGTAAGGGGATTGGGGATCAGCCCCAGCATTTT.

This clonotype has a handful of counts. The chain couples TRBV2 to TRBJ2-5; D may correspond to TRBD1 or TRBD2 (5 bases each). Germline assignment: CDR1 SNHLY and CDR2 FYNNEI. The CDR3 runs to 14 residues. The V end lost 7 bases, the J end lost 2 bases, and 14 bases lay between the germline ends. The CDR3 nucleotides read TGTGCCAGCACACGGGGCACGAGACAAGAGACCCAGTACTTC. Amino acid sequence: CASTRGTRQETQYF.

CDR3 loop: CATSRGLAGANVLTF. CDR3 in DNA: TGTGCCACCAGCAGAGGACTCGCTGGGGCCAACGTCCTGACTTTC. The gene calls are TRBV15 and TRBJ2-6; no firm D call. V was trimmed by 1 base and J by 2 bases, leaving 6 bases between them. Germline V gene sequence: CDR1 LNHNV, CDR2 YYDKDF (reference sequence). The CDR3 length is 15 residues.

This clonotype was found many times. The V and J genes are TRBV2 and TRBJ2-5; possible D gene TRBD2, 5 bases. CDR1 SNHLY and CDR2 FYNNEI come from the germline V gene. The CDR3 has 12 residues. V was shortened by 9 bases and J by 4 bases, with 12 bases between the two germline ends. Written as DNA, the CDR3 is TGTGCCAGTGGGAGATGGGGAGAGACCCAGTACTTC. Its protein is CASGRWGETQYF.

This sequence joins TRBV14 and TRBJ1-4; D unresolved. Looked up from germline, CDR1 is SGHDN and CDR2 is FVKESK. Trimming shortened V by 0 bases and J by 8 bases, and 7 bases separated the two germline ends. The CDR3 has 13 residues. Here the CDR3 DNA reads TGTGCCAGCAGCCAAGAACATAACGAAAAACTGTTTTTT. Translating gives CASSQEHNEKLFF.

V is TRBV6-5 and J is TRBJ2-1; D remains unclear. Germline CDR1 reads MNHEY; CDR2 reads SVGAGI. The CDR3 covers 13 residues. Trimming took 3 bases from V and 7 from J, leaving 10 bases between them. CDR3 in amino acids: CASSYPMENEQFF. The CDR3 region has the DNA TGTGCCAGCAGTTATCCCATGGAGAATGAGCAGTTCTTC.

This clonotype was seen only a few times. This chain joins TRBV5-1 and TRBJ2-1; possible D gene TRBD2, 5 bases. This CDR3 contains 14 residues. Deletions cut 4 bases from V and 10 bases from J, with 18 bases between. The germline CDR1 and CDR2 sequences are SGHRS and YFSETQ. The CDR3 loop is CASSATAGGYEQFF. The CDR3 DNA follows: TGCGCCAGCAGCGCGACTGCAGGAGGATACGAGCAGTTCTTC.